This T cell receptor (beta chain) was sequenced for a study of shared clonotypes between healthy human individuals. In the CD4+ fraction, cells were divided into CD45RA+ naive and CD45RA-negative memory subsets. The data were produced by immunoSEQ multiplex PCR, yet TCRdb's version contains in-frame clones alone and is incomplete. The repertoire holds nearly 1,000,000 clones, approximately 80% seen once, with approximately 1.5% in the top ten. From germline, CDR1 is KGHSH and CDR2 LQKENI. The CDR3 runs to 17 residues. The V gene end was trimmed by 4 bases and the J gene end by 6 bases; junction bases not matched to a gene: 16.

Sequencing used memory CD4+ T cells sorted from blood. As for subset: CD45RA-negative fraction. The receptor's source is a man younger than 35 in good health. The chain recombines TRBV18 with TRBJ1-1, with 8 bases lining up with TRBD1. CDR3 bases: TGTGCCAGCTCACGGGGACAGGTAAAAGGGTCGGGCTCTGAAGCTTTCTTT. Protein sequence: CASSRGQVKGSGSEAFF.